The 22 T cell receptor beta chains given below trace back to one sample, sequenced in a study of CD8 T cells in Susac syndrome. RNA, at about 0.45 to 1 ug, was reverse transcribed with random hexamers. TCRdb ran MiXCR on the immunoSEQ multiplex PCR reads and lists one entry per CDR3 protein. The sample contains 130,000 to 150,000 distinct CDR3 sequences, approximately 93% of which appear only once. Sequencing was performed on CD4+ T cells from PBMCs. The origin of the receptors is a human donor in good health.

This clonotype was picked up one time. The chain couples TRBV6-6 to TRBJ1-5, with TRBD1 as a possible D gene (5 bases). The ends were cut back, 8 bases at V and 0 bases at J, with 11 bases in the middle. The CDR3 spans 14 residues. CDR1 is MNHNY, CDR2 SVGAGI, per germline (reference sequence). The chain's CDR3 is CASGAVYSNQPQHF. CDR3 nucleotide sequence: TGTGCCAGCGGGGCAGTTTATAGCAATCAGCCCCAGCATTTT.

The CDR3 nucleotides are TGTGCCACCAGCAGGGGAACCGGCGAGCAGTACTTC. Its translation is CATSRGTGEQYF. J is TRBJ2-7 and V is TRBV15; no reliable D call. CDR1 and CDR2 from the germline V gene are LNHNV and YYDKDF (reference sequence). CDR3 length: 12 residues. V lost 3 bases and J 6 bases, leaving 9 bases between the germline ends.

This clonotype was picked up one time. The chain employs TRBV9 and TRBJ2-1; the match to TRBD2 covers 11 bases. V dropped 0 bases and J dropped 9; count of bases not matched to a gene: 5. Germline V gene lookup returns CDR1 SGDLS and CDR2 YYNGEE. This CDR3 is 15 amino acids long. CDR3: CASSVDTSGGGEQFF. The CDR3 bases are TGTGCCAGCAGCGTAGATACTAGCGGGGGTGGTGAGCAGTTCTTC.

This clonotype was observed once. J is TRBJ1-5 and V is TRBV4-1, with 7 positions matching TRBD1. In germline, CDR1 is MGHRA, CDR2 YSYEKL. With V trimmed by 1 base and J by 6 bases, 6 bases remained unmatched. The CDR3 loop spans 15 amino acids. CDR3 in amino acids: CASSQADREGQPQHF. In DNA, the CDR3 is TGCGCCAGCAGCCAAGCCGACAGGGAGGGTCAGCCCCAGCATTTT.

The V gene is TRBV25-1, the J gene TRBJ2-5, with D tentatively TRBD2 (6 bases). This CDR3 has 14 amino acids. V shed 3 bases and J shed 5 bases, with 13 bases lying between them. In germline, CDR1 is MGHDK, CDR2 SYGVNS. The CDR3 sequence is CASSDWEVVETQYF. Here the CDR3 DNA reads TGTGCCAGCAGTGATTGGGAGGTAGTGGAGACCCAGTACTTC.

The chain uses TRBV28 and TRBJ1-5; TRBD1 might be the D (5 bases). The CDR3 length is 15 residues. V was clipped by 6 bases and J by 7 bases, with 19 bases between them. Looked up from germline, CDR1 is MDHEN and CDR2 is SYDVKM. The CDR3 DNA follows: TGTGCCAGCAGCCGGGGGGGTCAGGGTGAACAGCCCCAGCATTTT. Translating it yields CASSRGGQGEQPQHF. The full variable domain, its missing parts supplied by reference TRBV28 and TRBJ1-5, is DVKVTQSSRYLVKRTGEKVFLECVQDMDHENMFWYRQDPGLGLRLIYFSYDVKMKEKGDIPEGYSVSREKKERFSLILESASTNQTSMYLCASSRGGQGEQPQHFGDGTRLSIL.

The genes are TRBV28 and TRBJ2-6; 9 bases agree with TRBD1. The CDR3 contains 17 residues. Losses at the gene ends were 3 bases for V and 0 bases for J; bases not matched to a gene: 3. The V gene's germline CDR1 is MDHEN and CDR2 SYDVKM. This chain's CDR3 is CASSLGQGSSGANVLTF. In nucleotides, the CDR3 is TGTGCCAGCAGTTTGGGACAGGGCAGCTCTGGGGCCAACGTCCTGACTTTC.

The genes are TRBV23-1 and TRBJ1-2; weak D call: TRBD1 (5 bases). TRBV23-1 is an ORF, with its function uncertain. CDR3 length: 21 amino acids. V lost 0 bases, J lost 1 base, and 27 bases lay in between. This CDR3 is CASSQSLARVTSSGGNYGYTF. The DNA for the CDR3 is TGCGCCAGCAGTCAATCGTTGGCCAGGGTGACTTCTAGTGGCGGTAACTATGGCTACACCTTC.

The CDR3 protein is CSVVLLAGVGNIQYF. The CDR3 nucleotides are TGCAGCGTTGTGTTGCTAGCGGGAGTGGGAAACATTCAGTACTTC. The chain couples TRBV29-1 to TRBJ2-4; 10 positions match TRBD2. The CDR3 spans 15 residues. CDR1 and CDR2 (germline): SQVTM, ANQGSEA. Trimming cost V 4 bases and J 6 bases; bases outside gene matches: 9.

This sequence joins TRBV28 and TRBJ2-2; D might be TRBD1 (6 bases). Per the germline V gene, CDR1 is MDHEN and CDR2 is SYDVKM. The CDR3 has 13 amino acids. Trimming stripped 11 bases from V and 5 bases from J, with 15 bases between. CDR3 sequence (DNA): TGTGCCGCTGCCAAGGGGGTGACCGGGGAGCTGTTTTTT. Its translation is CAAAKGVTGELFF.

The J gene is TRBJ1-2, the V gene TRBV20-1; D might be TRBD1 (6 bases). V dropped 0 bases and J dropped 6 bases, with 8 bases sitting between them. Germline loops: CDR1 DFQATT, CDR2 SNEGSKA (reference sequence). The CDR3 length is 12 residues. CDR3 nucleotides: TGCAGTGCTAGAGAGAGGGGGGATGGCTACACCTTC. It yields the protein CSARERGDGYTF.

The table lists this clonotype with a count of one. This sequence joins TRBV5-1 and TRBJ2-1; 8 bases match TRBD2. The germline gives CDR1 SGHRS, CDR2 YFSETQ. The CDR3 has 16 residues. V lost 0 bases and J lost 5; bases outside the gene matches: 7. CDR3 loop: CASSLGGTSIDNEQFF. The CDR3 bases are TGCGCCAGCAGCTTGGGAGGGACTAGTATCGACAATGAGCAGTTCTTC.

The chain employs TRBV20-1 and TRBJ2-4, with D maybe TRBD1 (6 bases). V lost 2 bases and J lost 6, with 11 bases in between. CDR3 length: 13 residues. The germline CDR1 and CDR2 sequences are DFQATT and SNEGSKA (reference sequence). This CDR3 reads CSARRGGANIQYF. DNA of the CDR3: TGCAGTGCTAGACGAGGGGGAGCAAACATTCAGTACTTC.

This clonotype was seen only once. The chain recombines TRBV24-1 with TRBJ2-1; TRBD2 matches at 10 bases. This CDR3 spans 15 amino acids. V lost 5 bases, J lost 5 bases, and 5 bases stayed unmatched. Per the germline V gene, CDR1 is KGHDR and CDR2 is SFDVKD. This chain's CDR3 is CATSGASGSHNEQFF. The CDR3 DNA is TGTGCCACCAGTGGGGCTAGCGGGAGCCACAATGAGCAGTTCTTC.

The V gene is TRBV2, the J gene TRBJ1-4, with D maybe TRBD1 (6 bases). V was cut by 5 bases and J by 7 bases, with 14 bases left in between. There are 14 residues in the CDR3. The V gene's germline CDR1 is SNHLY and CDR2 FYNNEI. This CDR3 is CASSSMTGFEKLFF. CDR3 DNA sequence: TGTGCCAGCAGTTCGATGACAGGTTTTGAAAAACTGTTTTTT. The entire variable domain, with the rest obtained from reference TRBV2 and TRBJ1-4, is as follows: EPEVTQTPSHQVTQMGQEVILRCVPISNHLYFYWYRQILGQKVEFLVSFYNNEISEKSEIFDDQFSVERPDGSNFTLKIRSTKLEDSAMYFCASSSMTGFEKLFFGSGTQLSVL.

The rearrangement uses TRBV12-3 or TRBV12-4 and TRBJ2-2, with 7 bases lining up with TRBD1. There are 16 residues in the CDR3. The V segment lost 1 base and the J segment 1 base; nucleotides outside the gene matches: 3. DNA of the CDR3: TGTGCCAGCAGTTTAGTGACAGGGAAGAACACCGGGGAGCTGTTTTTT. This gives the protein CASSLVTGKNTGELFF.

This chain joins TRBV5-1 and TRBJ2-1; TRBD2 might be the D (6 bases). This CDR3 spans 16 amino acids. Germline loops: CDR1 SGHRS, CDR2 YFSETQ. V lost 1 base and J lost 6, with 17 bases in between. CDR3 amino acids: CASSLRLLAGINEQFF. In DNA form, the CDR3 reads TGCGCCAGCAGCTTGAGGCTGCTGGCGGGGATCAATGAGCAGTTCTTC.

The rearrangement joins TRBV2 to TRBJ2-7; D remains ambiguous. Germline V gene data show CDR1 as SNHLY and CDR2 as FYNNEI. This CDR3 spans 11 amino acids. V lost 10 bases, J lost 2 bases, and 9 bases lay in between. This CDR3 reads CATTQTYEQYF. Written as DNA, the CDR3 is TGTGCCACCACACAAACCTACGAGCAGTACTTC.

The chain links TRBV4-1 to TRBJ2-1; D uncertain. Trimming took 4 bases from V and 4 from J, leaving 17 bases between them. The germline V gene has CDR1 MGHRA and CDR2 YSYEKL. The CDR3 is 16 amino acids. CDR3 loop: CASSRQTGQIYNEQFF. DNA for the CDR3: TGCGCCAGCAGCCGCCAAACGGGCCAGATATACAATGAGCAGTTCTTC.

This clonotype was picked up a small number of times. The chain joins TRBV27 to TRBJ2-3; the match to TRBD2 covers 8 bases. This CDR3 has 14 amino acids. J lost 4 bases, V lost 2 bases, and 2 bases had no gene match. Germline V gives CDR1 MNHEY, CDR2 SMNVEV (reference sequence). The CDR3 bases are TGTGCCAGCAGTTTAGCGGGAGGTGCAGATACGCAGTATTTT. It codes for CASSLAGGADTQYF.

This rearrangement joins TRBV30 to TRBJ2-7, with D possibly being TRBD2 (6 bases). Germline V gene sequence: CDR1 GTSNPN, CDR2 SVGIG (reference sequence). This CDR3 region has 16 residues. V was clipped by 0 bases and J by 0 bases, with 15 bases between them. CDR3 DNA sequence: TGTGCCTGGAGTGTACTCTGGGACTCAAGCTCCTACGAGCAGTACTTC. It translates to CAWSVLWDSSSYEQYF.

The rearrangement uses TRBV15 and TRBJ1-5, with D unclear. CDR1 and CDR2 (germline): LNHNV, YYDKDF (reference sequence). Trimming cost V 0 bases and J 0 bases, with 6 bases left between them. CDR3 size: 15 residues. CDR3 in DNA: TGTGCCACCAGCAGAGACCCCTATAGCAATCAGCCCCAGCATTTT. Translation: CATSRDPYSNQPQHF.